A single sample gave rise to the 9 T cell receptor beta chains below, sequenced in a study of T and B cells in COVID-19 patients. BIOMED2 TRB-A/B primer pools were used in multiplex TRB PCR. TCRdb re-called the multiplex PCR reads with MiXCR, one entry per CDR3 protein. The sample contains over 9,000 distinct CDR3 sequences, 30% to 40% of which appear only once. Each TRB amplification used roughly 220-550 ng of genomic DNA from blood. The specimen sequenced was blood. The receptors here all came from a human donor who had recovered from COVID-19.

This clonotype has more than one count but fewer than ten. V is TRBV6-5 and J is TRBJ1-6, with TRBD1 matching 10 bases. V lost 5 bases and J lost 6; bases outside the gene matches: 10. The CDR3 sequence is 17 residues long. The germline V gene has CDR1 MNHEY and CDR2 SVGAGI. The CDR3, as DNA: TGTGCCAGCAGTGGATCGACAGGGGGCCGCCTTAATTCACCCCTCCACTTT. Its translation is CASSGSTGGRLNSPLHF.

On this clonotype: A much more abundant neighbour one base away suggests this may be a read error. This sequence joins TRBV27 and TRBJ2-7; D is unclear. Between the trimmed V and J ends, which lost 5 bases and 1 base, there was a span of 9 bases. CDR3 size: 13 residues. Per germline, CDR1 MNHEY and CDR2 SMNVEV (reference sequence). CDR3 DNA sequence: TGTGCCAGCAGTCATGCGGCGTCCTACGAGCAGTACTTC. Its translation: CASSHAASYEQYF.

This clonotype was observed a few times. This chain links TRBV6-2 or TRBV6-3 with TRBJ2-5; 9 nucleotides agree with TRBD1. Per the germline V gene, CDR1 is MNHEY and CDR2 is SVGEGT. This CDR3 has 13 residues. The J segment lost 4 bases and the V segment lost 11 bases, leaving 8 bases of the junction unmatched. Here the CDR3 DNA reads TGTGCCGTCGTACAGGGGGCTTCAGAGACCCAGTACTTC. Its protein product is CAVVQGASETQYF.

The table lists this clonotype with a few counts. This sequence joins TRBV15 and TRBJ1-4; D perhaps matches TRBD1 (6 bases). V lost 5 bases and J 7 bases, leaving 17 bases between the germline ends. Germline V lookup: CDR1 LNHNV, CDR2 YYDKDF (reference sequence). The CDR3 has 15 amino acids. The CDR3: CATSPRRGGGEKLFF. The CDR3 DNA reads TGTGCCACCAGCCCCCGGAGGGGGGGAGGTGAAAAACTGTTTTTT.

The chain carries TRBV9 and TRBJ2-3; D remains ambiguous. CDR1 SGDLS and CDR2 YYNGEE come from the germline V gene. The CDR3 covers 18 residues. V lost 0 bases and J 1 base, leaving 18 bases between the germline ends. The DNA for the CDR3 is TGTGCCAGCAGCGTAGGAGTCTGGGCGGAAAGGGGCACAGATACGCAGTATTTT. Amino acids: CASSVGVWAERGTDTQYF.

Judged by abundance, this clonotype is medium-sized. The chain uses TRBV19 and TRBJ2-5, with a tentative D call TRBD1 (7 bases). CDR1 is LNHDA, CDR2 SQIVND, per germline (reference sequence). V lost 9 bases and J 1 base, leaving 18 bases between the germline ends. This CDR3 region has 15 residues. The chain's CDR3 is CASRGQVGGQETQYF. The DNA for the CDR3 is TGTGCCAGCCGCGGACAGGTGGGGGGCCAAGAGACCCAGTACTTC.

The J gene is TRBJ1-6, the V gene TRBV20-1; 7 nucleotides align to TRBD1. V lost 0 bases, J lost 7 bases, and 15 bases stayed unmatched. The V gene's germline CDR1 is DFQATT and CDR2 SNEGSKA (reference sequence). The CDR3 runs to 18 residues. CDR3 sequence: CSARDRGRTGHANSPLHF. The CDR3 region has the DNA TGCAGTGCTAGAGATCGTGGTAGGACAGGCCATGCAAATTCACCCCTCCACTTT.

This clonotype is medium-sized (0.01 to 0.1%) in the sample. The V gene is TRBV5-6, the J gene TRBJ2-5; 8 nucleotides agree with TRBD1. Trimming removed 2 bases from V and 2 bases from J; junction bases left unmatched: 5. The CDR3 loop spans 15 amino acids. The germline V gene has CDR1 SGHDT and CDR2 YYEEEE. Here the CDR3 reads CASSFRYRGQETQYF. Here the CDR3 DNA reads TGTGCCAGCAGCTTTCGGTACAGGGGGCAAGAGACCCAGTACTTC.

This clonotype was picked up a small number of times. This CDR3 is CASRQENGNTIYF. CDR3 nucleotide sequence: TGTGCCAGCAGACAGGAAAATGGAAACACCATATATTTT. The chain employs TRBV6-5 and TRBJ1-3; a weak D match, TRBD1 (5 bases). This CDR3 has 13 residues. The ends were cut back, 6 bases at V and 3 bases at J, with 9 bases in the middle. Germline CDR1 MNHEY, CDR2 SVGAGI.